A single sample is the source of the 8 T cell receptor beta chains below, sequenced in a study of blood T cell repertoires in COVID-19 (dated by TCRdb to the early 2020s). Library prep was done by the immunoSEQ multiplex PCR assay. TCRdb limited this immuneACCESS table to in-frame rearrangements with V and J called. A share of clones is missing; checked studies link under half to unresolved V genes, and the rest is unexplained. Present in this sample are 160,000 or so clones, roughly 80% of which were seen just once. Roughly 0.52% of the sample belongs to the ten largest clones. The sequenced sample was peripheral blood. The receptors shown here come from a man aged 55 to 70 with acute or convalescent COVID-19.

This chain joins TRBV9 and TRBJ2-7; 10 bases align to TRBD1. Germline V gene sequence: CDR1 SGDLS, CDR2 YYNGEE. This CDR3 has 16 residues. V was pared by 0 bases and J by 0 bases, with 3 bases of the junction left unmatched. As DNA, the CDR3 is TGTGCCAGCAGCGTAGGGACAGGGGGATACTCCTACGAGCAGTACTTC. It specifies CASSVGTGGYSYEQYF.

This chain uses TRBV28 with TRBJ2-1, with a possible D match to TRBD2 (5 bases). The germline V gene has CDR1 MDHEN and CDR2 SYDVKM. This CDR3 has 13 residues. V was clipped by 6 bases and J by 8 bases, with 14 bases between them. The CDR3 bases are TGTGCCAGCAGACCCGGCACGGGGTATGAGCAGTTCTTC. Its translation is CASRPGTGYEQFF.

The chain combines TRBV4-3 with TRBJ2-1; a possible D gene is TRBD1 (6 bases). V was clipped by 0 bases and J by 13 bases, with 13 bases between them. The CDR3 extends over 13 amino acids. CDR1 is LGHNA, CDR2 YSLEER, per germline. The CDR3 bases are TGCGCCAGCAGCCAAGAATGGGGACAAACACAGTTCTTC. Protein sequence: CASSQEWGQTQFF.

The J gene is TRBJ1-5, the V gene TRBV9; 10 bases agree with TRBD1. Germline CDR1 and CDR2: SGDLS and YYNGEE. Trimming removed 4 bases from V and 6 bases from J; junction bases left unmatched: 4. CDR3 length: 14 residues. CDR3 protein: CASSPGQGSQPQHF. The CDR3 nucleotides are TGTGCCAGCAGCCCGGGACAGGGGAGTCAGCCCCAGCATTTT. The full variable domain, its missing parts supplied by reference TRBV9 and TRBJ1-5, is DSGVTQTPKHLITATGQRVTLRCSPRSGDLSVYWYQQSLDQGLQFLIQYYNGEERAKGNILERFSAQQFPDLHSELNLSSLELGDSALYFCASSPGQGSQPQHFGDGTRLSIL.

The gene calls are TRBV11-2 and TRBJ1-5; 8 bases map to TRBD1. The V segment lost 3 bases and the J segment 4 bases; nucleotides outside the gene matches: 5. The CDR3 contains 15 residues. Germline assignment: CDR1 SGHAT and CDR2 FQNNGV. DNA of the CDR3: TGTGCCAGCAGCTTCGGACAGGGTTGGAATCAGCCCCAGCATTTT. It is translated as CASSFGQGWNQPQHF.

This clone appeared once. V usage is TRBV11-2 and J usage is TRBJ2-2, with D possibly being TRBD2 (5 bases). The length of the CDR3 is 15 residues. V dropped 5 bases and J dropped 9 bases, with 19 bases sitting between them. The germline CDR1 and CDR2 sequences are SGHAT and FQNNGV. This CDR3 reads CASSPTPSGGRELFF. The CDR3, as DNA: TGTGCCAGCAGCCCGACGCCCAGCGGCGGCCGGGAGCTGTTTTTT.

The chain links TRBV7-2 to TRBJ1-2; 7 bases align to TRBD1. The length of the CDR3 is 15 residues. Germline values: CDR1 SGHTA, CDR2 FQGNSA. Trimming at V came to 2 bases and at J to 5 bases, leaving 8 bases not matched to a gene. CDR3 residues: CASSLSLGQQYGYTF. CDR3 nucleotides: TGTGCCAGCAGCTTAAGTTTGGGACAGCAATATGGCTACACCTTC. The full variable domain, rest sourced from reference TRBV7-2 and TRBJ1-2, is GAGVSQSPSNKVTEKGKDVELRCDPISGHTALYWYRQSLGQGLEFLIYFQGNSAPDKSGLPSDRFSAERTGGSVSTLTIQRTQQEDSAVYLCASSLSLGQQYGYTFGSGTRLTVV.

The V gene is TRBV5-6, the J gene TRBJ2-7; D may be TRBD2 (6 bases). The CDR3 consists of 16 residues. Germline assignment: CDR1 SGHDT and CDR2 YYEEEE. V was pared by 4 bases and J by 0 bases, with 17 bases between. The CDR3 sequence: CASSPGLARGSYEQYF. CDR3 in DNA: TGTGCCAGCAGCCCGGGACTGGCGAGGGGCTCCTACGAGCAGTACTTC.